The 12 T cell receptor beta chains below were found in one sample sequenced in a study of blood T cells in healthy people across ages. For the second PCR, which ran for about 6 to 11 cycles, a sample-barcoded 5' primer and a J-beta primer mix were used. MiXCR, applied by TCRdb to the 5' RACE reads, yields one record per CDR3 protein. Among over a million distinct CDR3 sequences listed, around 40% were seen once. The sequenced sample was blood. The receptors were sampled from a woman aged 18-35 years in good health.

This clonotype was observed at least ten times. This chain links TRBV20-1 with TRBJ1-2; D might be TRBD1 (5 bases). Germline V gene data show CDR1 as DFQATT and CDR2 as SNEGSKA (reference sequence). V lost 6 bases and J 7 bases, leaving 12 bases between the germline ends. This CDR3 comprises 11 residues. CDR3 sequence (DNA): TGCAGTGCAATACAGGAGAGTGGCTACACCTTC. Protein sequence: CSAIQESGYTF.

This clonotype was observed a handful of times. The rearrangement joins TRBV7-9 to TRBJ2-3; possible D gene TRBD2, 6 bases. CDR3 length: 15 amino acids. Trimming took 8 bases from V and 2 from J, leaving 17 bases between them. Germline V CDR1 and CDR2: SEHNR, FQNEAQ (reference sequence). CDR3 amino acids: CASRPRLAPTDTQYF. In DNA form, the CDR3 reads TGTGCCAGCCGCCCCAGGCTAGCGCCCACAGATACGCAGTATTTT.

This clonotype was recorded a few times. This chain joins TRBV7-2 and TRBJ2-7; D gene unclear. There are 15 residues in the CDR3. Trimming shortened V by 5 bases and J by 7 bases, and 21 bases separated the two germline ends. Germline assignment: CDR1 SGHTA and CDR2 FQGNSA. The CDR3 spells CASSLLLMAEGEQYF. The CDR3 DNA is TGTGCCAGCAGCCTACTCCTTATGGCGGAAGGGGAGCAGTACTTC.

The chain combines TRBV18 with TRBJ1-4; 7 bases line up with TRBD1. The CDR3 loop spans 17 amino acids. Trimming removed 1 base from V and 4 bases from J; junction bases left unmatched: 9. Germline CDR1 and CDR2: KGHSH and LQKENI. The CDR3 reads CASSPQGTAGVNEKLFF. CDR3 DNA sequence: TGTGCCAGCTCACCACAAGGGACAGCGGGAGTTAATGAAAAACTGTTTTTT.

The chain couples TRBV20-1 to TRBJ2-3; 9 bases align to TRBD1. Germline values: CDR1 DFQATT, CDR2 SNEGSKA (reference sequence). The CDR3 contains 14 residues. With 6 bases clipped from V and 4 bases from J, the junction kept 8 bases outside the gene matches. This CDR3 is CSATRDRVPDTQYF. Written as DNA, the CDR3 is TGCAGTGCGACCCGGGACAGGGTCCCAGATACGCAGTATTTT.

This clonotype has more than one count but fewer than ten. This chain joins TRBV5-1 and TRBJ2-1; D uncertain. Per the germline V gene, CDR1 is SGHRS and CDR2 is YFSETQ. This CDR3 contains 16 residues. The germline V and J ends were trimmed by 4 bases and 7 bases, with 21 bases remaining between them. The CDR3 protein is CASSLYPPTVVNEQFF. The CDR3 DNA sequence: TGCGCCAGCAGCCTCTACCCTCCAACGGTAGTAAATGAGCAGTTCTTC.

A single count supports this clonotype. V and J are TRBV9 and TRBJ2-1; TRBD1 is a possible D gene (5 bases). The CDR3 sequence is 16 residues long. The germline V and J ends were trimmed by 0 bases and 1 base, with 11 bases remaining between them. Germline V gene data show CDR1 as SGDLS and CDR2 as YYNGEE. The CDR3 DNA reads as TGTGCCAGCAGCGTAGCGACAGTGGTTTCCTACAATGAGCAGTTCTTC. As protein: CASSVATVVSYNEQFF.

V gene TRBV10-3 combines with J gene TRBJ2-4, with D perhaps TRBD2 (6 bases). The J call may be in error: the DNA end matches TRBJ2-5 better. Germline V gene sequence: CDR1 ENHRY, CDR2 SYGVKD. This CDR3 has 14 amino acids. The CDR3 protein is CAISESLHGGTQYF. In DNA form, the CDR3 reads TGTGCCATCAGTGAGTCGTTGCACGGGGGGACCCAGTACTTC.

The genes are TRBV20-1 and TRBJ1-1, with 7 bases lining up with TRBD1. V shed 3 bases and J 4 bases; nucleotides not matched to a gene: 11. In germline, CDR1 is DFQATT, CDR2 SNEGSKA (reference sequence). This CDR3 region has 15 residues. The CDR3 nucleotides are TGCAGTGCTAGGGTTGCAGGGGGTCTGGGCACTGAAGCTTTCTTT. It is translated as CSARVAGGLGTEAFF.

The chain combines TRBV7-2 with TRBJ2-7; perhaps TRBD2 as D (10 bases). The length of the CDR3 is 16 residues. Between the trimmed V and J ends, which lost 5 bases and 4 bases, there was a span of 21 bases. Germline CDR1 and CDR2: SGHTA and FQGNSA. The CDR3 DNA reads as TGTGCCAGCAGCCCAGCGGGGGGGACAGGGAGGTACGAGCAGTACTTC. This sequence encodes CASSPAGGTGRYEQYF.

The CDR3 loop reads CSVDRPGDTQYF. CDR3 nucleotides: TGCAGCGTTGATCGGCCGGGTGATACGCAGTATTTT. The chain links TRBV29-1 to TRBJ2-3, with unresolved D. CDR1 is SQVTM, CDR2 ANQGSEA, per germline. Trimming took off 3 bases at V and 6 bases at J, with 10 bases between the two ends. This CDR3 contains 12 residues.

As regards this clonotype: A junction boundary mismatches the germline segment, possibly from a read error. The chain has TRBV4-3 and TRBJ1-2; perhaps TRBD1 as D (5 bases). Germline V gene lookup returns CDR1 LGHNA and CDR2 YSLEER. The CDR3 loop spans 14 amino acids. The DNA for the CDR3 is TGCGCCAACAGCCAAGATAGAGGGGCGCTTGGCTACACCTTC. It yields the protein CANSQDRGALGYTF.